A selection of T cell receptor beta chains follows, all from one sample in a study of T cells in Graves' hyperthyroidism and ophthalmopathy. TCRdb ran MiXCR on the multiplex PCR reads and lists one entry per CDR3 protein. The table records around 520,000 distinct CDR3 sequences, around 15% of them present only once. The sequencing input was blood. These receptor sequences come from a woman aged 40 to 50 with Graves' hyperthyroidism. CDR3s include the opening cysteine and the closing phenylalanine or tryptophan. A D gene is named only where the DNA matches it firmly. Rows give clone size only sometimes, using once, few, many, or a class for an expanded clone.

CDR3aa,CDR3nt,j_gene,d_gene,v_gene,abundance
CASSPLAGEQYF,TGTGCCAGCTCACCGTTAGCGGGCGAGCAGTACTTC,TRBJ2-7,TRBD2,TRBV18,many
CASSIGTSGAQEQYF,TGTGCCAGCAGCATCGGGACTAGCGGAGCCCAGGAGCAGTACTTC,TRBJ2-7,TRBD2,TRBV7-9,.
CASSTRGGANTEAFF,TGTGCCAGCAGCACTCGGGGCGGGGCAAACACTGAAGCTTTCTTT,TRBJ1-1,.,TRBV5-8,few
CASCWGNFGVCNQPQHF,TGTGCCAGCTGCTGGGGGAATTTTGGAGTTTGCAATCAGCCCCAGCATTTT,TRBJ1-5,.,TRBV6-1,.
CSVGLAGSTDTQYF,TGCAGCGTTGGTCTAGCGGGGAGCACAGATACGCAGTATTTT,TRBJ2-3,TRBD2,TRBV29-1,many
CAISKADEQFF,TGTGCCATCAGTAAGGCGGATGAGCAGTTCTTC,TRBJ2-1,.,TRBV10-3,many
CASSLYGVSNQPQHF,TGTGCCAGCAGTTTATATGGGGTTAGCAATCAGCCCCAGCATTTT,TRBJ1-5,.,TRBV27,few
CASSLAGLATDTQYF,TGTGCCAGCAGCTTAGCGGGACTAGCGACAGATACGCAGTATTTT,TRBJ2-3,TRBD2,TRBV11-2,many
CASSQFQGNSPLHF,TGTGCCAGCAGCCAATTTCAGGGTAATTCACCCCTCCACTTT,TRBJ1-6,.,TRBV14,.
CASSYSSLGSYEQYF,TGTGCCAGCAGTTACTCCAGTCTGGGGTCATACGAGCAGTACTTC,TRBJ2-7,.,TRBV6-5,.
CASSPLPGEGAGEAFF,TGTGCCAGCAGCCCCCTCCCCGGGGAGGGGGCTGGTGAAGCTTTCTTT,TRBJ1-1,TRBD1,TRBV7-9,many
CATRWRGRLETQYF,TGTGCCACCAGATGGAGGGGGCGTTTAGAGACCCAGTACTTC,TRBJ2-5,.,TRBV24-1,.